This TCR beta chain was found in a study of spatial heterogeneity in lung cancer (dated by TCRdb to the late 2010s). The study in broad terms: More beta-chain than alpha-chain transcripts were consistently detected, likely reflecting higher beta-chain transcript abundance. TCR repertoire features were related to nonsynonymous mutation counts determined by whole-exome sequencing of tumor tissue. In the raw uncorrected reads, each unique combination of TCR and UMI appeared more than ten times on average. A strong correlation was found between TCR transcript counts in tumor regions and a T cell transcriptional module score from matched bulk RNA-seq. TCR alpha and beta repertoires were quantitatively compared across multiple tumor regions, matched nontumor lung and blood in non-small cell lung cancer. Both alpha and beta chains were TCR-sequenced in samples taken at surgery, namely 220 tumor regions, 64 matched nontumor lung samples and just over 55 PBMC samples.

The meaning of the sample's time point label: sample taken at primary tumor resection. Donors were over 60 patients with early-stage, untreated non-small cell lung cancer from the lung TRACERx cohort. For TCR sequencing, whole RNA was extracted from tumor and nontumor lung tissue, or from cryopreserved PBMC samples, and no cell sorting was done. Only patients with enough RNA available from two or more tumor regions were chosen for TCR sequencing. Tumor and adjacent nontumor lung specimens were reviewed by a lung pathologist before selection. Libraries were constructed by 5' RACE. Sequencer: NextSeq 500. The TCR library protocol attached a unique molecular identifier to each TCR cDNA molecule to allow correction of PCR and sequencing errors. As for how the authors treated the data: TCR identification, UMI-based error correction and CDR3 extraction were performed with Decombinator tools. Expanded TCRs were defined as those above a frequency of 2 per 1,000, corresponding to the top 1% of the tumor frequency distribution. Expanded tumor TCRs were classed as regional if statistically deemed absent (corrected P<0.05) from at least one tumor region, otherwise ubiquitous. Renyi diversity was computed with the R vegan package after each repertoire had been subsampled 100 times to 5,000 TCRs. CDR3 similarity networks were built from amino acid triplet string-kernel similarity, with CDR3s being connected when pairwise similarity was above 0.82. The public reads were reanalyzed by TCRdb: fastp trimming at Q25, MiXCR alignment, in-frame beta chains only. Rows with a matching CDR3 protein are joined into one entry that keeps the most common DNA and genes. None of the V and J calls come from the authors' own analysis; TCRdb made them. For this sample there are more than 10,000 distinct CDR3 sequences; more than 5.5% appear just once. The ten largest clones add up to roughly 10% of the sample.

Trimming takes 1 base from V and 9 bases from J, and the germline ends sit 13 bases apart. Looking up the germline V gene (reference sequence) yields CDR1 LNHNV and CDR2 YYDKDF. Its CDR3 holds 14 amino acids, cysteine through phenylalanine. Only the CDR3 region is kept as DNA, spanning 42 bases read in frame from base 1. The full study reports these points: TCR-seq coverage of tumor T cells was estimated to be only roughly 7.5% for alpha chains and 13% for beta chains. The count of ubiquitous expanded TCRs correlated with the count of ubiquitous nonsynonymous mutations, and the count of regional expanded TCRs correlated with the count of regional nonsynonymous mutations. The tumor nonsynonymous mutation count correlated with the number of expanded intratumoral alpha and beta TCRs. Additional single-cell paired TCR alpha and beta sequencing was considered necessary to confirm, at a functional level, the hypothesis that regional TCRs recognize regional mutations.

This clonotype is medium-sized (0.01 to 0.1%) in its sample. What this receptor recognizes is not known. No base qualities exist here, and no much larger clone lies one base off it. The specimen comprised lung tumor tissue, sampled at surgery. This clonotype was sampled from a female donor with early-stage non-small cell lung cancer. The chain joins TRBV15 to TRBJ2-1; TRBD2 is a weak D gene call, 6 bases matching. The sequenced DNA is TGTGCCACCAGCAGAGCCCCGGACTACCCTGAGCAGTTCTTC. This codes for CATSRAPDYPEQFF.